This T cell receptor beta chain comes out of a study of CD8+CD57+ T cells in acquired aplastic anemia. Study as a whole: Mean DNA quantity obtained from sorted CD4+ and CD8+ cells was 3 to 3.5 ug. Healthy donors yielded roughly 9.8 million CD4+ cell reads on average.

Study-wide results and caveats: In common between the patients and the controls were more than 25 CD8+ CDR3 sequences.

This clonotype was counted ten times or more. What it binds is unknown. CDR3 and TCR beta VDJ profiling relied on genomic DNA as the template. Each CDR3 protein gets one entry after TCRdb re-called the reads with MiXCR. The sample has 190,000 or so distinct CDR3 sequences, approximately 57% seen once. CDR3 length: 17 amino acids. V lost 1 base and J 3 bases, leaving 16 bases between the germline ends. Germline-derived CDR1 and CDR2 are SGHNT and YENEEA. This sequence was found in a human donor in good health. V usage is TRBV11-3 and J usage is TRBJ1-5; D unclear. The material sequenced was sorted CD4+, CD8+, or CD8+CD57+ T cells (not recorded which) from PBMCs. CDR3 DNA: TGTGCCAGCAGCTTAGGTGTATTGAGCCTCCACAATCAGCCCCAGCATTTT. Translated, it gives CASSLGVLSLHNQPQHF.